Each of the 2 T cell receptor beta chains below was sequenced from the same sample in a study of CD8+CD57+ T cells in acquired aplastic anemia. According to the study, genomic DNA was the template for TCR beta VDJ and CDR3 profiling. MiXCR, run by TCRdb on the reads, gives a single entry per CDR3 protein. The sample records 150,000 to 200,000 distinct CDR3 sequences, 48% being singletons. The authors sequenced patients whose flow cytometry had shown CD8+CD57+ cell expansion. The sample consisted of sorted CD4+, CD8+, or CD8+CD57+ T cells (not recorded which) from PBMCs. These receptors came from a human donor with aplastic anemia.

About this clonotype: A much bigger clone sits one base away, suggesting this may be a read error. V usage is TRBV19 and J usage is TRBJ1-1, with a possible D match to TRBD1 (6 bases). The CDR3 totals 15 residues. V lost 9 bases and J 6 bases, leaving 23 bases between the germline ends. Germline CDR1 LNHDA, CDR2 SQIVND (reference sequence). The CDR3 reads CASSPPMGRGAEAFF. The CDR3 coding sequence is TGTGCCAGCTCACCACCTATGGGCAGGGGCGCTGAAGCTTTCTTT.

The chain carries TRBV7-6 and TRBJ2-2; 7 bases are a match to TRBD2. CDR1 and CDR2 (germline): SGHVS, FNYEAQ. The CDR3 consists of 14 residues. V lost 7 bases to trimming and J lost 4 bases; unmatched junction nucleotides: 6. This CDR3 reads CASTITSVTGELFF. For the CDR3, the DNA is TGTGCCAGCACAATTACTAGCGTCACCGGGGAGCTGTTTTTT.